Listed here are 18 T cell receptor beta chains from one sample, sequenced in a study of cytomegalovirus exposure and HLA in healthy donors. PCR primers comprised 60 Vbeta and 13 Jbeta primers. Method: immunoSEQ multiplex PCR; TCRdb's copy keeps in-frame clones and lacks some. The table has about 230,000 clones, around 80% seen once. The sample taken for sequencing was PBMCs. The receptors stem from a woman aged 60-70 years in good health and CMV-seropositive.

The CDR3 loop reads CASSLAQYENTGELFF. As DNA, the CDR3 is TGTGCCAGCAGCTTAGCGCAGTACGAGAACACCGGGGAGCTGTTTTTT. The genes are TRBV7-9 and TRBJ2-2, with D hard to call. Germline lookup yields CDR1 SEHNR and CDR2 FQNEAQ (reference sequence). Trimming removed 0 bases at V and 1 base at J, with 9 bases between. The CDR3 spans 16 residues.

The rearrangement uses TRBV29-1 and TRBJ1-1, with TRBD1 identical over 8 bases. CDR3 length equals 12 residues. Germline values: CDR1 SQVTM, CDR2 ANQGSEA. CDR3 in amino acids: CSYTTGGTEAFF. CDR3 DNA: TGCAGTTATACAACAGGGGGCACTGAAGCTTTCTTT.

V usage is TRBV4-1 and J usage is TRBJ1-1; D remains unclear. This CDR3 is built from 16 residues. CDR1 and CDR2 (germline): MGHRA, YSYEKL. V was clipped by 2 bases and J by 4 bases, with 17 bases between them. Here the CDR3 DNA reads TGCGCCAGCAGCCAAATTGTAGCTCTGACGGGCACTGAAGCTTTCTTT. Amino acids: CASSQIVALTGTEAFF.

The chain joins TRBV18 to TRBJ2-1; D remains unclear. CDR3 size: 13 residues. Trimming cost V 5 bases and J 9 bases, with 14 bases left between them. Germline V lookup: CDR1 KGHSH, CDR2 LQKENI. Written as DNA, the CDR3 is TGTGCCAGCTCAGAGGCTAGAACTTTTGAGCAGTTCTTC. Translated, it gives CASSEARTFEQFF. Full variable domain (rest looked up from reference TRBV18 and TRBJ2-1): NAGVMQNPRHLVRRRGQEARLRCSPMKGHSHVYWYRQLPEEGLKFMVYLQKENIIDESGMPKERFSAEFPKEGPSILRIQQVVRGDSAAYFCASSEARTFEQFFGPGTRLTVL.

The gene calls are TRBV5-4 and TRBJ2-1, with D maybe TRBD1 (7 bases). Trimming removed 5 bases from V and 3 bases from J, with 15 bases in between. This CDR3 contains 15 residues. Germline CDR1 is SGHNT and CDR2 is YYREEE (reference sequence). DNA of the CDR3: TGTGCCAGCAGAGGAGGGGGCGTGGGCTACAATGAGCAGTTCTTC. This gives the protein CASRGGGVGYNEQFF.

The count of this clone is one. This chain connects TRBV6-1 to TRBJ2-1; the match to TRBD1 covers 9 bases. This CDR3 contains 14 residues. V shed 7 bases and J 4 bases; nucleotides not matched to a gene: 5. Germline CDR1 reads MNHNS; CDR2 reads SASEGT. CDR3 protein: CASNLQGAYNEQFF. As DNA, the CDR3 is TGTGCCAGCAACTTACAGGGGGCGTACAATGAGCAGTTCTTC.

The chain combines TRBV4-3 with TRBJ2-3; TRBD2 aligns across 8 bases. Germline V gene sequence: CDR1 LGHNA, CDR2 YSLEER. Trimming took 0 bases from V and 2 from J; bases not matched to a gene: 10. This CDR3 has 18 amino acids. The CDR3, as DNA: TGCGCCAGCAGCCAAGAGAAGGGCGGGGGGACCACCACAGATACGCAGTATTTT. It codes for CASSQEKGGGTTTDTQYF.

The chain has TRBV7-9 and TRBJ2-5; 11 bases fit TRBD2. CDR1 SEHNR and CDR2 FQNEAQ come from the germline V gene (reference sequence). The CDR3 has 14 amino acids. Losses at the gene ends were 3 bases for V and 4 bases for J; bases not matched to a gene: 1. DNA of the CDR3: TGTGCCAGCAGCTTTCTAGCGGGAGGAGAGACCCAGTACTTC. Its translation: CASSFLAGGETQYF. Based on the CDR3 plus reference TRBV7-9 and TRBJ2-5, the full variable domain is DTGVSQNPRHKITKRGQNVTFRCDPISEHNRLYWYRQTLGQGPEFLTYFQNEAQLEKSRLLSDRFSAERPKGSFSTLEIQRTEQGDSAMYLCASSFLAGGETQYFGPGTRLLVL.

This clone has only a few counts. The chain has TRBV5-1 and TRBJ2-1; 9 bases fit TRBD2. The trim removed 4 bases at V and 7 bases at J, leaving 12 bases unmatched. The V gene's germline CDR1 is SGHRS and CDR2 YFSETQ. The CDR3 extends over 16 amino acids. DNA of the CDR3: TGCGCCAGCAGCGCCGTAGCGGGAGTCGGACGTAATGAGCAGTTCTTC. It translates to CASSAVAGVGRNEQFF.

V usage is TRBV7-9 and J usage is TRBJ1-1; tentatively, D is TRBD1 (6 bases). This CDR3 is 14 amino acids long. CDR1 SEHNR and CDR2 FQNEAQ come from the germline V gene (reference sequence). The V gene lost 3 bases and the J gene lost 5 bases, with 13 bases spanning the gap. The CDR3 bases are TGTGCCAGCAGCTTGATTGGGGGGGCAACTGAAGCTTTCTTT. Translation gives CASSLIGGATEAFF.

The CDR3 sequence is CASSTSQRDEQYF. CDR3 nucleotides: TGTGCCAGCAGTACCAGTCAGAGGGACGAGCAGTACTTC. The chain recombines TRBV6-1 with TRBJ2-7, with D perhaps matching TRBD2 (5 bases). The CDR3 extends over 13 amino acids. Trimming left V 5 bases short and J 5 bases short, with 13 bases between. Germline V gene lookup returns CDR1 MNHNS and CDR2 SASEGT.

This clone has more than one count but fewer than ten. The V call is TRBV5-4, the J call TRBJ2-5; D is uncertain. There are 18 residues in the CDR3. With 0 bases removed from V and 1 base from J, the gap between germline ends came to 19 bases. Germline CDR1 and CDR2: SGHNT and YYREEE (reference sequence). CDR3 in DNA: TGTGCCAGCAGCTTGGCGCGGTCGCACCTCTTTCCCCAAGAGACCCAGTACTTC. Its protein product is CASSLARSHLFPQETQYF. The full variable domain, rest sourced from reference TRBV5-4 and TRBJ2-5, is ETGVTQSPTHLIKTRGQQVTLRCSSQSGHNTVSWYQQALGQGPQFIFQYYREEENGRGNFPPRFSGLQFPNYSSELNVNALELDDSALYLCASSLARSHLFPQETQYFGPGTRLLVL.

This rearrangement joins TRBV7-2 to TRBJ1-5; 8 positions match TRBD1. This CDR3 spans 16 amino acids. The germline CDR1 and CDR2 sequences are SGHTA and FQGNSA. V trimming: 0 bases; J trimming: 5 bases; junction bases outside the gene matches: 6. CDR3 bases: TGTGCCAGCAGCTTAGCTTCCACAGGGGGTTATCAGCCCCAGCATTTT. Translated: CASSLASTGGYQPQHF.

The chain joins TRBV7-7 to TRBJ2-1; 13 positions match TRBD2. V trimming: 5 bases; J trimming: 9 bases; junction bases outside the gene matches: 7. Germline V lookup: CDR1 SSHAT, CDR2 FNYEAQ (reference sequence). The CDR3 length is 15 residues. DNA of the CDR3: TGTGCCAGCAGCCTTGGACTAGCGGGAGCCTCTGAGCAGTTCTTC. Its translation is CASSLGLAGASEQFF.

The V call is TRBV30, the J call TRBJ2-1; 10 bases map to TRBD2. Germline V gives CDR1 GTSNPN, CDR2 SVGIG (reference sequence). The CDR3 has 14 residues. With 4 bases clipped from V and 9 bases from J, the junction kept 9 bases outside the gene matches. CDR3 sequence reads: CAWIGLAGEGEQFF. CDR3 DNA sequence: TGTGCCTGGATAGGCCTAGCGGGAGAGGGTGAGCAGTTCTTC.

About this clone itself: A read error may account for a junction end that differs from germline. CDR3 residues: CSSSLQWAGSSLDLHF. The CDR3 region has the DNA TGTTCCAGCAGCCTCCAGTGGGCCGGGAGCTCTCTGGACCTCCACTTT. The V call is TRBV7-9, the J call TRBJ1-6; no clear D. From germline, CDR1 is SEHNR and CDR2 FQNEAQ (reference sequence). The CDR3 is 16 amino acids.

This clone was counted between two and nine times. The chain links TRBV19 to TRBJ1-4, with D perhaps matching TRBD1 (5 bases). Germline V lookup: CDR1 LNHDA, CDR2 SQIVND (reference sequence). The CDR3 runs 13 residues. V was shortened by 7 bases and J by 3 bases, with 9 bases between the two germline ends. The CDR3 reads CASTARANEKLFF. The CDR3 nucleotides read TGTGCCAGTACAGCCAGGGCTAATGAAAAACTGTTTTTT.

A single count supports this clone. The rearrangement links TRBV7-9 to TRBJ1-3, with TRBD1 identical over 11 bases. Trimming took 5 bases from V and 6 from J; bases not matched to a gene: 6. CDR1 is SEHNR and CDR2 is FQNEAQ in the germline V gene (reference sequence). CDR3 size: 15 residues. In DNA form, the CDR3 reads TGTGCCAGCAGCCCCCACGGACAGGGGGCAAACACCATATATTTT. Its protein is CASSPHGQGANTIYF.